This T cell receptor (beta chain) came from a study of blood T cell repertoires in COVID-19. Across the study: Researchers got acute and convalescent COVID-19 samples from the United States, Italy and Spain. The cDNA or gDNA used as material had been derived from T cells, B-cell-depleted T cells, or PBMCs.

The germline V and J ends were trimmed by 0 bases and 5 bases, with 11 bases remaining between them. Per germline, CDR1 SGHRS and CDR2 YFSETQ. The CDR3 runs to 14 residues. Method: immunoSEQ multiplex PCR; TCRdb's copy keeps in-frame clones and lacks some. The sample carries over 300,000 clones, about 90% recorded once. This chain connects TRBV5-1 to TRBJ1-2; the D is unclear. What was sequenced was PBMCs or T cells enriched from blood (not recorded which). The TCR originated in a woman in her twenties or thirties who had recovered from COVID-19. The CDR3 sequence is CASSLGGGAYGYTF. DNA of the CDR3: TGCGCCAGCAGCTTGGGTGGAGGAGCTTATGGCTACACCTTC.